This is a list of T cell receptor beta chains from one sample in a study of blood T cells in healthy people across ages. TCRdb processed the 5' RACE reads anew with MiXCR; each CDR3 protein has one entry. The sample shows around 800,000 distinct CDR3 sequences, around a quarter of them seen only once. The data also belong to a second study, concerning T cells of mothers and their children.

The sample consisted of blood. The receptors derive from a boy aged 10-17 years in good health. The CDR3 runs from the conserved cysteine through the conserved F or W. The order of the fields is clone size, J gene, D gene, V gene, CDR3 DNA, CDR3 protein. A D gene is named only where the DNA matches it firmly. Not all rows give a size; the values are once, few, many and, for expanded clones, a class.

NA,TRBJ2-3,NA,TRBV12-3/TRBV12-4,TGTGCCAGCAGTTTGGGCTCCCAGTTCACAGATACGCAGTATTTT,CASSLGSQFTDTQYF
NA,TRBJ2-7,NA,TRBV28,TGTGCCAGCAGTTTAAAGAGGGATGGGGGTTACGAGCAGTACTTC,CASSLKRDGGYEQYF
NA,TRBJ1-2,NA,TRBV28,TGTGCCAGCGGGATGGCGATTCTTCGAGGCTACACCTTC,CASGMAILRGYTF
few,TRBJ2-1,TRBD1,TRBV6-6,TGTGCCAGCAGTTGGGGGACAGGGAGGGGCTACAATGAGCAGTTCTTC,CASSWGTGRGYNEQFF
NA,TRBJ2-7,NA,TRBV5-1,TGCGCCAGCAGCTTGGGGGACCATCCCTACGAGCAGTACTTC,CASSLGDHPYEQYF
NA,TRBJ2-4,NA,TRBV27,TGTGCCAGCAGTGGGAGATCAGACAAAAACATTCAGTACTTC,CASSGRSDKNIQYF
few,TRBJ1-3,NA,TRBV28,TGTGCCAGCAGGGACCCCGGGACCGTCGGAAACACCATATATTTT,CASRDPGTVGNTIYF
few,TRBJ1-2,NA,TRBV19,TGTGCCAGTAGTATACCGGGGGGACCTGGGTCTGATGGCTACACCTTC,CASSIPGGPGSDGYTF
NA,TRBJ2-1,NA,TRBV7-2,TGTGCCAGCAGCTTCGCCCGGGGGGCGAATGAGCAGTTCTTC,CASSFARGANEQFF
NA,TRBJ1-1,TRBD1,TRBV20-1,TGCGGTGCTACGACGGGACAGGGGGCGCTTATGACTTTCTTT,CGATTGQGALMTFF
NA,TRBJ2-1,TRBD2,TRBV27,TGTGCCAGCAGTCAGGCCGGGGGGGCTTCTGAGCAGTTCTTC,CASSQAGGASEQFF
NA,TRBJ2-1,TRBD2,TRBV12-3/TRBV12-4,TGTGCCAGCAGCCCAGGGACTAGCGGAATCAATGAGCAGTTCTTC,CASSPGTSGINEQFF
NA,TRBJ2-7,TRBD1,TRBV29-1,TGCAGCGTTGGGGGGACAGGGGCCGAGCAGTACTTC,CSVGGTGAEQYF
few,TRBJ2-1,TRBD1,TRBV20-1,TGCAGTGCGAGGACAGGGAGCTCCTACAATGAGCAGTTCTTC,CSARTGSSYNEQFF
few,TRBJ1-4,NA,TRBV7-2,TGTGCCAGCAGCTTATTCCCAGGGTCGCCTAATGAAAAACTGTTTTTT,CASSLFPGSPNEKLFF
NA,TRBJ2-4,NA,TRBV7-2,TGTGCCAGCAGCTCAGGGGGGGGCCGGGCCAAAAACATTCAGTACTTC,CASSSGGGRAKNIQYF
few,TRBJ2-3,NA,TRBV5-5,TGTGCCAGCAGCCCGGGCGGGGGCTCCCCTGCTACAGATACGCAGTATTTT,CASSPGGGSPATDTQYF
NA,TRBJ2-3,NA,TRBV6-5,TGTGCCAGCAGTTACTCGGGGGCGAGCACAGATACGCAGTATTTT,CASSYSGASTDTQYF
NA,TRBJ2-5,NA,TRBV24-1,TGTGCCACCAGGAGCGGACGGAAAGAGACCCAGTACTTC,CATRSGRKETQYF
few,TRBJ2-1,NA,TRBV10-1,TGCGCCAGCAGTGAGTTGGGGGGCAGCGCCCATGAGCAGTTCTTC,CASSELGGSAHEQFF
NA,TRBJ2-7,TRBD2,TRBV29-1,TGCAGCGTTGAAGATCGAACGGGGGGATCCTACGAGCAGTACTTC,CSVEDRTGGSYEQYF
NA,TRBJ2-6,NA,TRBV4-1,TGCGCCAGCAGCCAAGATTTTGCCTCTGGGGCCAACGTCCTGACTTTC,CASSQDFASGANVLTF
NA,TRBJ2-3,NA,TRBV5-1,TGCGCCAGCAGCTTGGAAGGACTTTTCACAGATACGCAGTATTTT,CASSLEGLFTDTQYF
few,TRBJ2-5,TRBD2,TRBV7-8,TGTGCCAGCAGCTTGGGGCGGGAGCAAGAGACCCAGTACTTC,CASSLGREQETQYF